Sequencing of this T cell receptor beta chain was carried out in a study of blood T cell repertoires in COVID-19. The wider study: Spain, Italy and the United States supplied samples that represented acute and convalescent COVID-19.

Produced via immunoSEQ multiplex PCR; TCRdb's table is partial and in-frame only. The data contain about 230,000 clones, over 70% of them singletons. The CDR3 extends over 15 amino acids. V shed 0 bases and J shed 7 bases, with 14 bases lying between them. Germline CDR1 SGHDT, CDR2 YYEEEE. The source is a man aged 35-49 years with active or convalescent COVID-19. The sample comprised peripheral blood. This chain uses TRBV5-6 with TRBJ1-5; D remains unclear. This chain's CDR3 is CASSLAGVQWQPQHF. The CDR3 DNA follows: TGTGCCAGCAGCTTGGCGGGAGTCCAGTGGCAGCCCCAGCATTTT.